Reported below is one TCR beta chain. Germline CDR1 reads SGHTS; CDR2 reads YDEGEE. V was clipped by 0 bases and J by 2 bases; unmatched bases: 7. The CDR3 has 17 amino acids. Relapse was seen in all patients after autologous stem cell transplantation, and brentuximab vedotin exposure was variable. The data are from a study of PD-1 blockade in classical Hodgkin lymphoma. Assay: immunoSEQ multiplex PCR; the TCRdb copy retains only in-frame clones and omits some. The sample has approximately 73,000 clones, under 95% seen once. The chain carries TRBV5-8 and TRBJ2-3; 9 nucleotides agree with TRBD2. The source material was peripheral blood mononuclear cells (PBMCs), sampled at baseline. The sequence was obtained from a human donor with classical Hodgkin lymphoma. Written as DNA, the CDR3 is TGTGCCAGCAGCTTGGATGCTAGCGGGGAACCCACAGATACGCAGTATTTT. This translates into CASSLDASGEPTDTQYF.